This TCR beta chain was documented in a study of blood T cell repertoires in COVID-19. Study-level information: COVID-19 samples collected from the United States, Italy and Spain covered acute and convalescent phases. T cells, B-cell-depleted T cells, or PBMCs provided the cDNA or gDNA that served as material.

In the study's own analysis: Using reference gene primer amplification, nucleated cell counts were estimated. Measured with immunoSEQ multiplex PCR; TCRdb has only the in-frame clones, and not every one. Clonal size and the V and J genes are those of that table, whereas D and trimming came from the DNA. This sample has some 96,000 clones, with approximately 80% found just once. Germline lookup yields CDR1 MNHEY and CDR2 SVGAGI. The CDR3 contains 13 residues. V was pared by 8 bases and J by 6 bases, with 6 bases of the junction left unmatched. The TCR was taken from a woman aged 70 to 79 with acute or convalescent COVID-19. What was sequenced was peripheral blood. The chain carries TRBV6-5 and TRBJ1-2; 10 bases are a match to TRBD1. CDR3 sequence (DNA): TGTGCCAGCCCCCAGGACAGGGGGGATGGCTACACCTTC. Protein: CASPQDRGDGYTF.